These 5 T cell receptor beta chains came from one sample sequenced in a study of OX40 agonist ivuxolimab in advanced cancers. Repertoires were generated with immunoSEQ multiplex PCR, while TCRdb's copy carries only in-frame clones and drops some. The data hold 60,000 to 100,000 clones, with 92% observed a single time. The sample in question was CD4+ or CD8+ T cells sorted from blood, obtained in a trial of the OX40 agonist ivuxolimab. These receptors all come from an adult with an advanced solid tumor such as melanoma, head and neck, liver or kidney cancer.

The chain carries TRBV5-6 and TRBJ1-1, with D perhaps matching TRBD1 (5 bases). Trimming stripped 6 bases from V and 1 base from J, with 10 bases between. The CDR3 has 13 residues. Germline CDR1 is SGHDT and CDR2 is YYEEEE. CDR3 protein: CASTAGRNTEAFF. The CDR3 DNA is TGTGCCAGCACCGCGGGGCGGAACACTGAAGCTTTCTTT.

CDR3 nucleotides: TGTGCCTTATTCAAAGGGGGACGAGCGGGAGCGTCGAACACCGGGGAGCTGTTTTTT. This sequence encodes CALFKGGRAGASNTGELFF. V and J are TRBV30 and TRBJ2-2, with 8 bases matching TRBD2. This CDR3 contains 19 residues. The germline gives CDR1 GTSNPN, CDR2 SVGIG (reference sequence). With V trimmed by 7 bases and J by 0 bases, 19 bases remained unmatched.

CDR3 sequence reads: CAWSVLDRQETQYF. In nucleotides, the CDR3 is TGTGCCTGGAGTGTACTGGACAGACAAGAGACCCAGTACTTC. The V and J genes are TRBV30 and TRBJ2-5; TRBD1 might be the D (6 bases). The CDR3 spans 14 residues. Germline loops: CDR1 GTSNPN, CDR2 SVGIG (reference sequence). Trimming stripped 0 bases from V and 2 bases from J, with 10 bases between.

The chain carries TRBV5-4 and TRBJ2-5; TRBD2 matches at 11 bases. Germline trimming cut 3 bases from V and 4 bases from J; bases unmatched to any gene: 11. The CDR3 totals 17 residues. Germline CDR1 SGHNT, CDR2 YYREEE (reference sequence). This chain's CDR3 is CASSSKTLGLAGETQYF. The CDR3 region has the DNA TGTGCCAGCAGCTCCAAAACCCTAGGACTAGCGGGAGAGACCCAGTACTTC.

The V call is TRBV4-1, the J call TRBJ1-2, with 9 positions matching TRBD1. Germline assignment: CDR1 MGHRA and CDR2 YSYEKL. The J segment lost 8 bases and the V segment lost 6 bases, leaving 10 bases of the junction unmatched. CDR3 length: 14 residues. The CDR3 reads CASSPDRGISGYTF. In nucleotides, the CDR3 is TGCGCCAGCAGTCCAGACAGGGGGATCAGCGGCTACACCTTC.